In its sample, the clone carrying this T cell receptor (beta chain) was seen many times. Its specificity is unknown. This sample is part of a study of T cells in Graves' hyperthyroidism and ophthalmopathy. Findings and caveats of the study: Ophthalmopathy onset followed model prediction by a median approximately 6.2 months.

Lactation, pregnancy, other autoimmune disease or uncontrolled infection led to exclusion of patients. This CDR3 has 12 residues. V lost 0 bases and J lost 7, with 6 bases in between. Germline V gives CDR1 SGHAT, CDR2 FQNNGV. The TCR beta CDR3 regions underwent amplification using RNA transcripts as the source. The primer set for the first-round RT-PCR of the TCR CDR3 was HTBI. TCRdb ran MiXCR on the multiplex PCR reads and lists one entry per CDR3 protein. The data hold 610,000 or so distinct CDR3 sequences, with 46% observed a single time. Material: peripheral blood or thyroid tissue (not recorded which). The TCR sequence derives from a woman under 30 with Graves' hyperthyroidism. The chain combines TRBV11-2 with TRBJ1-1, with no clear D. CDR3 loop: CASSLDVGEAFF. CDR3 nucleotide sequence: TGTGCCAGCAGCTTAGATGTTGGTGAAGCTTTCTTT.